A single sample is the source of the 32 T cell receptor beta chains below, sequenced in a study of T cells after posttransplantation cyclophosphamide. This table comes from immunoSEQ multiplex PCR, and its TCRdb copy is limited to in-frame clones, with some not included. The sample includes roughly 70,000 clones, about 94% seen only once; the top ten take under 3%. The source material was PBMCs. The receptors stem from a woman aged 25 to 45 in good health and a related stem cell transplant donor.

This clone was seen only once. The chain employs TRBV5-3 and TRBJ2-3; 7 nucleotides agree with TRBD1. TRBV5-3 is classed as an ORF, of uncertain function. The CDR3 loop spans 15 amino acids. Unmatched junction bases numbered 6, after V lost 3 bases and J lost 2 bases. CDR3 region: CARSYEGAPTDTQYF. Written as DNA, the CDR3 is TGTGCCAGAAGCTATGAGGGGGCCCCCACAGATACGCAGTATTTT.

The chain's CDR3 is CASSAGGWDTQYF. In DNA, the CDR3 is TGTGCCAGCAGCGCGGGGGGCTGGGATACGCAGTATTTT. The V gene is TRBV7-2, the J gene TRBJ2-3; 8 bases agree with TRBD2. Germline V gives CDR1 SGHTA, CDR2 FQGNSA. The V segment lost 5 bases and the J segment 6 bases; nucleotides outside the gene matches: 4. This CDR3 has 13 residues.

The chain employs TRBV15 and TRBJ1-6, with TRBD1 as a possible D gene (5 bases). The CDR3 runs to 14 residues. Per germline, CDR1 LNHNV and CDR2 YYDKDF (reference sequence). Trimming left V 1 base short and J 5 bases short, with 6 bases between. The DNA for the CDR3 is TGTGCCACCAGCAGAGTACAGGATAATTCACCCCTCCACTTT. Its protein product is CATSRVQDNSPLHF.

The rearrangement uses TRBV19 and TRBJ1-1; D not certain. Trimming removed 3 bases at V and 1 base at J, with 6 bases between. Germline loops: CDR1 LNHDA, CDR2 SQIVND (reference sequence). The CDR3 length is 13 residues. The DNA for the CDR3 is TGTGCCAGTAGTATCTTTGGGAACACTGAAGCTTTCTTT. Translation: CASSIFGNTEAFF.

The chain employs TRBV29-1 and TRBJ2-2; TRBD1 is a possible D gene (6 bases). The CDR3 spans 13 residues. Germline CDR1 SQVTM, CDR2 ANQGSEA. Trimming cost V 3 bases and J 4 bases, with 9 bases left between them. Written as DNA, the CDR3 is TGCAGCGTTGACCCGACAGGCACCGGGGAGCTGTTTTTT. This sequence encodes CSVDPTGTGELFF.

The CDR3 nucleotides are TGTGCCAGCACCCCCCGAGGGTGGGACATTCAGTACTTC. Residues: CASTPRGWDIQYF. The V and J genes are TRBV28 and TRBJ2-4, with D perhaps matching TRBD2 (5 bases). The germline V gene has CDR1 MDHEN and CDR2 SYDVKM. This CDR3 contains 13 residues. Deletions cut 7 bases from V and 8 bases from J, with 15 bases between.

The chain couples TRBV27 to TRBJ2-7; D uncertain. CDR1 is MNHEY and CDR2 is SMNVEV in the germline V gene (reference sequence). Trimming removed 9 bases at V and 2 bases at J, with 8 bases between. This CDR3 contains 11 residues. CDR3 in amino acids: CASKKAYEQYF. CDR3 nucleotide sequence: TGTGCCAGTAAGAAGGCCTACGAGCAGTACTTC.

The V and J genes are TRBV2 and TRBJ2-7; the D gene could be TRBD1 or TRBD2 (5 bases each). V dropped 5 bases and J dropped 2 bases, with 16 bases sitting between them. CDR3 size: 15 residues. Per the germline V gene, CDR1 is SNHLY and CDR2 is FYNNEI. CDR3: CASSFERQGPYEQYF. The CDR3 bases are TGTGCCAGCAGTTTCGAGAGGCAGGGACCCTACGAGCAGTACTTC.

This chain uses TRBV10-1 with TRBJ2-5; the match to TRBD2 covers 13 bases. The V gene's germline CDR1 is WNHNN and CDR2 SYGVQD (reference sequence). This CDR3 is 16 amino acids long. Trimming removed 3 bases from V and 5 bases from J; junction bases left unmatched: 6. CDR3 sequence (DNA): TGCGCCAGCAGTGACCCGACTAGCGGGGGGTCGGAGACCCAGTACTTC. This encodes CASSDPTSGGSETQYF.

This chain links TRBV5-4 with TRBJ2-3, with D perhaps being TRBD1 or TRBD2 (5 bases each). The V gene's germline CDR1 is SGHNT and CDR2 YYREEE (reference sequence). Trimming shortened V by 0 bases and J by 1 base, and 12 bases separated the two germline ends. The CDR3 length is 16 residues. CDR3 bases: TGTGCCAGCAGCTTGGGTCCGGGGCCAGGCACAGATACGCAGTATTTT. Its translation is CASSLGPGPGTDTQYF.

This chain links TRBV2 with TRBJ2-1; 9 nucleotides align to TRBD2. Germline V gene lookup returns CDR1 SNHLY and CDR2 FYNNEI. The CDR3 contains 16 residues. The ends lost 5 bases at V and 3 bases at J; junction bases unmatched: 8. CDR3 residues: CASSLNLAGNYNEQFF. The CDR3 DNA is TGTGCCAGCAGTCTCAATCTAGCGGGGAACTACAATGAGCAGTTCTTC. Full variable domain (rest looked up from reference TRBV2 and TRBJ2-1): EPEVTQTPSHQVTQMGQEVILRCVPISNHLYFYWYRQILGQKVEFLVSFYNNEISEKSEIFDDQFSVERPDGSNFTLKIRSTKLEDSAMYFCASSLNLAGNYNEQFFGPGTRLTVL.

The CDR3 DNA follows: TGTGCCAGTAGTATAGATTTGACATACGAGCAGTACTTC. Its protein product is CASSIDLTYEQYF. The chain combines TRBV19 with TRBJ2-7, with D uncertain. Trimming removed 0 bases from V and 4 bases from J, with 7 bases in between. The CDR3 is 13 amino acids. The germline gives CDR1 LNHDA, CDR2 SQIVND (reference sequence).

This clone was counted once. This CDR3 reads CASSFRTRRSPLHF. CDR3 bases: TGTGCCAGCAGCTTTCGGACCCGGCGGTCCCCCCTCCACTTT. The chain employs TRBV5-6 and TRBJ1-6; D unclear. Germline-derived CDR1 and CDR2 are SGHDT and YYEEEE. Trimming cost V 2 bases and J 13 bases, with 16 bases left between them. CDR3 length: 14 residues.

The genes are TRBV27 and TRBJ1-1; tentatively, D is TRBD1 (5 bases). Per the germline V gene, CDR1 is MNHEY and CDR2 is SMNVEV (reference sequence). The V and J ends lost 3 bases and 1 base respectively, with 9 bases between them. CDR3 length equals 14 residues. CDR3 DNA sequence: TGTGCCAGCAGTTTCTACGGGGGGAACACTGAAGCTTTCTTT. Its protein product is CASSFYGGNTEAFF.

The chain recombines TRBV6-4 with TRBJ1-2; tentative D call: TRBD1 (5 bases). Germline V gene sequence: CDR1 MRHNA, CDR2 SNTAGT. The CDR3 totals 15 residues. V was cut by 6 bases and J by 7 bases, with 21 bases left in between. CDR3 sequence reads: CASRILGRESSGYTF. CDR3 DNA sequence: TGTGCCAGCAGAATTCTGGGCAGGGAGTCTTCTGGCTACACCTTC.

The CDR3 DNA reads TGTGCCAGCAGCTTGCGACTCACAGATACGCAGTATTTT. It specifies CASSLRLTDTQYF. The V gene is TRBV9, the J gene TRBJ2-3; D uncertain. Germline-derived CDR1 and CDR2 are SGDLS and YYNGEE. V dropped 4 bases and J dropped 2 bases, with 8 bases sitting between them. This CDR3 has 13 amino acids.

The V gene is TRBV7-9, the J gene TRBJ2-1, with 7 bases matching TRBD2. Looked up from germline, CDR1 is SEHNR and CDR2 is FQNEAQ (reference sequence). Germline trimming cut 1 base from V and 11 bases from J; bases unmatched to any gene: 11. The CDR3 is 15 amino acids. CDR3: CASSLGSASGLQQFF. CDR3 DNA sequence: TGTGCCAGCAGCTTAGGCTCCGCTAGCGGTCTTCAGCAGTTCTTC. The whole variable domain, remainder taken from reference TRBV7-9 and TRBJ2-1, is DTGVSQNPRHKITKRGQNVTFRCDPISEHNRLYWYRQTLGQGPEFLTYFQNEAQLEKSRLLSDRFSAERPKGSFSTLEIQRTEQGDSAMYLCASSLGSASGLQQFFGPGTRLTVL.

The chain combines TRBV19 with TRBJ1-4; D remains ambiguous. This CDR3 has 14 amino acids. The germline V and J ends were trimmed by 4 bases and 0 bases, with 6 bases remaining between them. Germline values: CDR1 LNHDA, CDR2 SQIVND (reference sequence). The CDR3 nucleotides are TGTGCCAGTAGTAGAACGGCAACTAATGAAAAACTGTTTTTT. It yields the protein CASSRTATNEKLFF. The whole variable domain, remainder taken from reference TRBV19 and TRBJ1-4, is DGGITQSPKYLFRKEGQNVTLSCEQNLNHDAMYWYRQDPGQGLRLIYYSQIVNDFQKGDIAEGYSVSREKKESFPLTVTSAQKNPTAFYLCASSRTATNEKLFFGSGTQLSVL.

J is TRBJ2-3 and V is TRBV7-2; 8 bases match TRBD2. Unmatched junction bases numbered 6, after V lost 1 base and J lost 6 bases. CDR3 length: 15 amino acids. Germline lookup yields CDR1 SGHTA and CDR2 FQGNSA. The CDR3 DNA reads as TGTGCCAGCAGCTTAGAGAAGCGGGGGAGGGATACGCAGTATTTT. Translated: CASSLEKRGRDTQYF.

The chain combines TRBV9 with TRBJ1-2; TRBD1 is a possible D gene (5 bases). The CDR3 spans 14 residues. The germline V and J ends were trimmed by 1 base and 6 bases, with 13 bases remaining between them. Per germline, CDR1 SGDLS and CDR2 YYNGEE. The CDR3 nucleotides read TGTGCCAGCAGCGTACCTCCTTTGACAGATGGCTACACCTTC. Its translation is CASSVPPLTDGYTF. Full variable domain (outside the CDR3, taken from reference TRBV9 and TRBJ1-2): DSGVTQTPKHLITATGQRVTLRCSPRSGDLSVYWYQQSLDQGLQFLIQYYNGEERAKGNILERFSAQQFPDLHSELNLSSLELGDSALYFCASSVPPLTDGYTFGSGTRLTVV.

The chain joins TRBV11-2 to TRBJ1-1, with D uncertain. This CDR3 is 15 amino acids long. CDR1 is SGHAT and CDR2 is FQNNGV in the germline V gene. Between the trimmed V and J ends, which lost 1 base and 0 bases, there was a span of 9 bases. CDR3 protein: CASSLAVRLNTEAFF. CDR3 nucleotide sequence: TGTGCCAGCAGCTTAGCCGTGAGATTGAACACTGAAGCTTTCTTT.

The chain has TRBV7-9 and TRBJ1-5, with D perhaps TRBD1 (5 bases). The V gene lost 5 bases and the J gene lost 7 bases, with 9 bases spanning the gap. The CDR3 loop spans 12 amino acids. CDR1 is SEHNR, CDR2 FQNEAQ, per germline (reference sequence). The CDR3 here is CASSLGAQPQHF. The CDR3 DNA reads TGTGCCAGCAGCCTCGGGGCCCAGCCCCAGCATTTT.

The rearrangement links TRBV30 to TRBJ1-4; 9 positions match TRBD1. This CDR3 has 14 amino acids. Germline CDR1 GTSNPN, CDR2 SVGIG (reference sequence). The ends lost 5 bases at V and 1 base at J; junction bases unmatched: 2. In DNA form, the CDR3 reads TGTGCCTGGGGGACAGGGCAAACTAATGAAAAACTGTTTTTT. This gives the protein CAWGTGQTNEKLFF.

The rearrangement uses TRBV5-1 and TRBJ1-3; TRBD1 might be the D (6 bases). Germline V lookup: CDR1 SGHRS, CDR2 YFSETQ. The CDR3 has 14 residues. Trimming took 0 bases from V and 9 from J, leaving 13 bases between them. The CDR3: CASSLGTGFSTIYF. CDR3 DNA: TGCGCCAGCAGCTTGGGCACAGGGTTCAGCACCATATATTTT.

This chain connects TRBV19 to TRBJ2-2; 11 nucleotides match TRBD2. This CDR3 has 15 residues. V shed 3 bases, J shed 8 bases, and the junction held 5 bases outside the gene matches. CDR1 and CDR2 from the germline V gene are LNHDA and SQIVND (reference sequence). The CDR3: CASSIGLAGKGELFF. The CDR3 DNA sequence: TGTGCCAGTAGTATCGGACTAGCGGGTAAAGGGGAGCTGTTTTTT.

The chain couples TRBV25-1 to TRBJ1-1, with D possibly being TRBD1 (5 bases). CDR1 is MGHDK, CDR2 SYGVNS, per germline. This CDR3 is built from 14 residues. V gave up 8 bases and J gave up 0 bases, with 13 bases separating them. CDR3 bases: TGTGCCAGCCGGGGGGGGAACATGAACACTGAAGCTTTCTTT. The encoded protein is CASRGGNMNTEAFF. Variable domain in full (rest from reference TRBV25-1 and TRBJ1-1): EADIYQTPRYLVIGTGKKITLECSQTMGHDKMYWYQQDPGMELHLIHYSYGVNSTEKGDLSSESTVSRIRTEHFPLTLESARPSHTSQYLCASRGGNMNTEAFFGQGTRLTVV.

The J gene is TRBJ1-1, the V gene TRBV5-6; tentatively, D is TRBD1 (5 bases). The V end was cut by 0 bases, the J end by 4 bases, with 10 bases between. The V gene's germline CDR1 is SGHDT and CDR2 YYEEEE. CDR3 length: 14 residues. The CDR3 nucleotides are TGTGCCAGCAGCTTGGAGCAGGGCTCCACTGAAGCTTTCTTT. It codes for CASSLEQGSTEAFF. Filled out from reference TRBV5-6 and TRBJ1-1, the complete variable domain reads DAGVTQSPTHLIKTRGQQVTLRCSPKSGHDTVSWYQQALGQGPQFIFQYYEEEERQRGNFPDRFSGHQFPNYSSELNVNALLLGDSALYLCASSLEQGSTEAFFGQGTRLTVV.

The chain combines TRBV10-3 with TRBJ1-2, with D maybe TRBD1 (6 bases). V was clipped by 4 bases and J by 6 bases, with 15 bases between them. CDR1 ENHRY and CDR2 SYGVKD come from the germline V gene. The CDR3 spans 14 residues. CDR3 residues: CAISVVEGGHGYTF. DNA for the CDR3: TGTGCCATCAGTGTAGTCGAGGGGGGGCATGGCTACACCTTC.

The gene calls are TRBV4-2 and TRBJ1-5, with unresolved D. The V gene's germline CDR1 is LGHNA and CDR2 YNFKEQ. This CDR3 has 17 residues. The germline V and J ends were trimmed by 0 bases and 3 bases, with 15 bases remaining between them. For the CDR3, the DNA is TGTGCCAGCAGCCAAGATCCCCTTCCTGGCAACAATCAGCCCCAGCATTTT. Protein product: CASSQDPLPGNNQPQHF.

The chain couples TRBV4-3 to TRBJ1-4, with a weak D call TRBD1 (6 bases). This CDR3 spans 16 amino acids. The V end was cut by 0 bases, the J end by 12 bases, with 20 bases between. CDR1 is LGHNA, CDR2 YSLEER, per germline. The CDR3 nucleotides are TGCGCCAGCAGCCAAGACAGGCTATGGGACACGGGGGAACTGTTTTTT. This encodes CASSQDRLWDTGELFF.

The chain combines TRBV18 with TRBJ1-5, with no clear D. CDR1 is KGHSH and CDR2 is LQKENI in the germline V gene. V dropped 2 bases and J dropped 3 bases, with 5 bases sitting between them. The CDR3 consists of 13 residues. CDR3 DNA sequence: TGTGCCAGCTCACCATCTGACAATCAGCCCCAGCATTTT. This encodes CASSPSDNQPQHF.

This sequence joins TRBV4-3 and TRBJ2-7, with 10 bases lining up with TRBD1. The germline V gene encodes CDR1 LGHNA and CDR2 YSLEER. The length of the CDR3 is 16 residues. The junction had 7 bases not matched to a gene; V was cut back by 3 bases and J by 2 bases. This CDR3 reads CASSHSGTGEAYEQYF. In DNA form, the CDR3 reads TGCGCCAGCAGCCACTCCGGGACAGGGGAAGCCTACGAGCAGTACTTC.